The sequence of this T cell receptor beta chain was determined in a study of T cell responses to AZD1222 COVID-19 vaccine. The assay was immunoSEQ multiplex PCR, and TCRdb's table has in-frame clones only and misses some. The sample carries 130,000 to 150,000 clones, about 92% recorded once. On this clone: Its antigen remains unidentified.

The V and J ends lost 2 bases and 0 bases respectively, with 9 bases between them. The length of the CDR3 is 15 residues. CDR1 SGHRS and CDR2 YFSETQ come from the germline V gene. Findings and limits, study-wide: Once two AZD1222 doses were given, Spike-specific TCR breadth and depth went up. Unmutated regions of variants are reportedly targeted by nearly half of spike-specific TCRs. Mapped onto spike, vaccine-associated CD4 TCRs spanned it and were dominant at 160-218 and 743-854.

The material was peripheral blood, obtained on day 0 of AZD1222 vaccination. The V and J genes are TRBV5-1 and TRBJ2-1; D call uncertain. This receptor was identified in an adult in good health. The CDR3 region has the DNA TGCGCCAGCAGCTTAGGACCCCGCTCCTACAATGAGCAGTTCTTC. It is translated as CASSLGPRSYNEQFF.